This TCR beta chain was sequenced in a study of blood T cell repertoires in COVID-19. As for the study in general: The analysed material was cDNA or gDNA that came from T cells, B-cell-depleted T cells, or PBMCs.

In this sample, this clone turned up once. The CDR3 has 17 residues. V was pared by 1 base and J by 3 bases, with 16 bases between. Germline CDR1 and CDR2: MNHEY and SMNVEV (reference sequence). Sequenced by immunoSEQ multiplex PCR; TCRdb stores in-frame clones only, minus some. The repertoire holds around 130,000 clones, with roughly 85% as singletons. The chain uses TRBV27 and TRBJ1-5, with D unresolved. The sample was peripheral blood. The receptor was derived from a man over 45 with acute or convalescent COVID-19. The chain's CDR3 is CASSLFSGTYDNQPQHF. The CDR3 nucleotides read TGTGCCAGCAGTTTATTCTCAGGTACCTATGACAATCAGCCCCAGCATTTT.